One and the same sample provided the 21 T cell receptor beta chains below, sequenced in a study of OX40 agonist ivuxolimab in advanced cancers. Data came from immunoSEQ multiplex PCR; TCRdb stores just in-frame clones and leaves some out. This sample carries tens of thousands of clones, approximately 88% of them seen once, and the ten largest clones take approximately 2.8%. The source material was CD4+ or CD8+ T cells sorted from blood, sampled in a trial of the OX40 agonist ivuxolimab. The receptors were gathered from an adult with an advanced solid tumor such as melanoma, head and neck, liver or kidney cancer.

V usage is TRBV2 and J usage is TRBJ2-5, with D possibly TRBD2 on 5 matching bases. Germline loops: CDR1 SNHLY, CDR2 FYNNEI. The ends were cut back, 4 bases at V and 2 bases at J, with 20 bases in the middle. The CDR3 has 17 amino acids. The CDR3 DNA is TGTGCCAGCAGTGGACTTGCGGGCCACACTTTGCAAGAGACCCAGTACTTC. The encoded protein is CASSGLAGHTLQETQYF.

This sequence joins TRBV7-9 and TRBJ2-7, with 11 bases fitting TRBD1. CDR3 length: 15 amino acids. With V trimmed by 0 bases and J by 3 bases, 1 base remained unmatched. The germline V gene encodes CDR1 SEHNR and CDR2 FQNEAQ (reference sequence). The CDR3 region has the DNA TGTGCCAGCAGCTTAGCCGGGACAGGGGGCTACGAGCAGTACTTC. It yields the protein CASSLAGTGGYEQYF.

This clone was observed a few times. The V call is TRBV15, the J call TRBJ1-1; D is unresolved. CDR3 size: 13 residues. Looked up from germline, CDR1 is LNHNV and CDR2 is YYDKDF (reference sequence). V was pared by 4 bases and J by 10 bases, with 16 bases between. The CDR3 nucleotides are TGTGCCACCAGCACTGCGGGAACCGTGGCAGCTTTCTTT. Translating it yields CATSTAGTVAAFF.

The CDR3 region has the DNA TGTGCCAGCAGTCCCGGCCCAGGGTCGGCGCAAGAGACCCAGTACTTC. This gives the protein CASSPGPGSAQETQYF. The chain uses TRBV27 and TRBJ2-5; the D gene is possibly TRBD1 (5 bases). Looked up from germline, CDR1 is MNHEY and CDR2 is SMNVEV (reference sequence). This CDR3 region has 16 residues. V dropped 5 bases and J dropped 2 bases, with 18 bases sitting between them.

The chain couples TRBV18 to TRBJ2-1; D is uncertain. The length of the CDR3 is 14 residues. Trimming cost V 2 bases and J 4 bases, with 9 bases left between them. From germline, CDR1 is KGHSH and CDR2 LQKENI. The CDR3 DNA sequence: TGTGCCAGCTCACCAGGCTCGCAATACAATGAGCAGTTCTTC. Its translation: CASSPGSQYNEQFF.

This chain links TRBV2 with TRBJ1-1; TRBD1 aligns across 7 bases. Germline V gene lookup returns CDR1 SNHLY and CDR2 FYNNEI. With 6 bases clipped from V and 0 bases from J, the junction kept 4 bases outside the gene matches. The CDR3 runs to 14 residues. Here the CDR3 reads CASRKGQLNTEAFF. The CDR3 bases are TGTGCCAGCAGGAAGGGACAGTTGAACACTGAAGCTTTCTTT.

This chain joins TRBV29-1 and TRBJ2-1; D unclear. This CDR3 spans 13 amino acids. CDR1 SQVTM and CDR2 ANQGSEA come from the germline V gene. The ends were cut back, 6 bases at V and 2 bases at J, with 11 bases in the middle. CDR3 residues: CSVGSVTYNEQFF. The CDR3 bases are TGCAGCGTCGGTAGTGTTACCTACAATGAGCAGTTCTTC.

The J gene is TRBJ2-1, the V gene TRBV11-2; tentative D call: TRBD1 (6 bases). V lost 3 bases and J lost 2, with 11 bases in between. The CDR3 contains 15 residues. Germline V CDR1 and CDR2: SGHAT, FQNNGV. The CDR3 DNA reads TGTGCCAGCAGCTTGAACGAGGGGGCCTACAATGAGCAGTTCTTC. It is translated as CASSLNEGAYNEQFF. Filled out from reference TRBV11-2 and TRBJ2-1, the complete variable domain reads EAGVAQSPRYKIIEKRQSVAFWCNPISGHATLYWYQQILGQGPKLLIQFQNNGVVDDSQLPKDRFSAERLKGVDSTLKIQPAKLEDSAVYLCASSLNEGAYNEQFFGPGTRLTVL.

The chain carries TRBV27 and TRBJ2-5, with D maybe TRBD2 (6 bases). The CDR3 runs 15 residues. V was pared by 5 bases and J by 4 bases, with 17 bases between. CDR1 is MNHEY, CDR2 SMNVEV, per germline (reference sequence). The CDR3 nucleotides are TGTGCCAGCAGTCCCCACCTGACTAGTCCAGAGACCCAGTACTTC. Protein product: CASSPHLTSPETQYF.

This rearrangement joins TRBV7-9 to TRBJ1-2; D is undetermined. Trimming took off 1 base at V and 2 bases at J, with 5 bases between the two ends. Germline CDR1 reads SEHNR; CDR2 reads FQNEAQ (reference sequence). The CDR3 is 13 amino acids. The CDR3 is CASSLGTNYGYTF. CDR3 nucleotides: TGTGCCAGCAGCTTAGGGACCAACTATGGCTACACCTTC.

This chain uses TRBV6-5 with TRBJ2-5; the D is unclear. Germline CDR1 MNHEY, CDR2 SVGAGI. Deletions cut 0 bases from V and 4 bases from J, with 6 bases between. The CDR3 length is 13 residues. CDR3 nucleotides: TGTGCCAGCAGTTACTCAGGGTCAGAGACCCAGTACTTC. Protein product: CASSYSGSETQYF.

This chain uses TRBV5-1 with TRBJ2-4, with D possibly TRBD2 on 6 matching bases. The CDR3 runs 14 residues. Germline CDR1 SGHRS, CDR2 YFSETQ. With 7 bases removed from V and 8 bases from J, the gap between germline ends came to 19 bases. CDR3 nucleotides: TGCGCCAGCTCCAAAGGCGGGGCAAGGGACATTCAGTACTTC. Protein product: CASSKGGARDIQYF.

The gene calls are TRBV19 and TRBJ1-5; D is unclear. CDR3 length: 17 residues. Germline CDR1 LNHDA, CDR2 SQIVND (reference sequence). V was cut by 4 bases and J by 5 bases, with 21 bases left in between. Here the CDR3 reads CASSTPPSSTRDQPQHF. In DNA, the CDR3 is TGTGCCAGTAGTACCCCCCCCAGCAGCACTAGAGATCAGCCCCAGCATTTT.

For this clone: A junction end diverges from the germline sequence, so it may reflect a read error. V and J are TRBV7-7 and TRBJ2-1; 11 bases are a match to TRBD1. This CDR3 has 14 residues. Germline CDR1 and CDR2: SSHAT and FNYEAQ (reference sequence). CDR3 DNA sequence: TGTGCTAGCAGCCCTGGGACAGGGGGCAATGAGCAGTTCTTC. It specifies CASSPGTGGNEQFF.

In its sample, this clone was seen a few times. The V gene is TRBV6-5, the J gene TRBJ2-1; perhaps TRBD2 as D (7 bases). CDR3 size: 15 residues. Trimming pared 2 bases from V and 8 bases from J, leaving 16 bases between. The germline V gene encodes CDR1 MNHEY and CDR2 SVGAGI. CDR3 region: CASSYRGGGLDEQFF. The CDR3 DNA reads as TGTGCCAGCAGTTACCGCGGGGGCGGGTTGGATGAGCAGTTCTTC.

The chain couples TRBV6-5 to TRBJ2-7, with D perhaps TRBD1 or TRBD2 (5 bases each). The CDR3 loop spans 15 amino acids. The V gene lost 5 bases and the J gene lost 6 bases, with 20 bases spanning the gap. Germline CDR1 MNHEY, CDR2 SVGAGI. The CDR3 loop reads CASSRFGTETREQYF. CDR3 DNA sequence: TGTGCCAGCAGTCGATTCGGGACGGAAACTCGCGAGCAGTACTTC.

The chain links TRBV9 to TRBJ2-3; no clear D gene. CDR1 and CDR2 from the germline V gene are SGDLS and YYNGEE. The V gene lost 0 bases and the J gene lost 0 bases, with 11 bases spanning the gap. The CDR3 length is 16 residues. The CDR3 sequence: CASSVGSVLSTDTQYF. The CDR3 region has the DNA TGTGCCAGCAGCGTAGGGTCAGTCCTCAGCACAGATACGCAGTATTTT.

This clone is a singleton in its sample. The genes are TRBV10-3 and TRBJ2-3; 8 bases are a match to TRBD2. Trimming at V came to 5 bases and at J to 1 base, leaving 8 bases not matched to a gene. Looked up from germline, CDR1 is ENHRY and CDR2 is SYGVKD. The CDR3 spans 16 residues. DNA for the CDR3: TGTGCCATCAGTAGAGCGGGAGATGGTGGCACAGATACGCAGTATTTT. Translating it yields CAISRAGDGGTDTQYF.

The J gene is TRBJ2-7, the V gene TRBV30; D uncertain. CDR3 size: 14 residues. Trimming shortened V by 2 bases and J by 0 bases, and 11 bases separated the two germline ends. From germline, CDR1 is GTSNPN and CDR2 SVGIG (reference sequence). CDR3 amino acids: CAWSWSSHSYEQYF. The CDR3 nucleotides read TGTGCCTGGAGTTGGAGCAGTCACTCCTACGAGCAGTACTTC.

This chain joins TRBV19 and TRBJ2-3; 15 nucleotides line up with TRBD2. Trimming at V came to 5 bases and at J to 0 bases, leaving 3 bases not matched to a gene. Germline-derived CDR1 and CDR2 are LNHDA and SQIVND (reference sequence). The CDR3 has 17 amino acids. The CDR3 DNA is TGTGCCAGTAGTTCGGGACTAGCGGGAGGAAGCACAGATACGCAGTATTTT. It is translated as CASSSGLAGGSTDTQYF.

The chain uses TRBV5-6 and TRBJ1-5; D might be TRBD1 (6 bases). Germline V gives CDR1 SGHDT, CDR2 YYEEEE. The V and J ends lost 0 bases and 0 bases respectively, with 13 bases between them. CDR3 length: 17 amino acids. As DNA, the CDR3 is TGTGCCAGCAGCTTGGCCACGCGGACAGATAGCAATCAGCCCCAGCATTTT. It specifies CASSLATRTDSNQPQHF.